Given below is one T cell receptor (beta chain) in context. The antigen remains undetermined. The trim removed 5 bases at V and 0 bases at J, leaving 10 bases unmatched. Germline CDR1 MNHEY, CDR2 SMNVEV (reference sequence). The CDR3 is made up of 17 amino acids. MiXCR, applied by TCRdb to the reads, yields one record per CDR3 protein. The sample carries roughly 230,000 distinct CDR3 sequences, 15% to 20% recorded once. The entry originates in a study of T cell repertoires in cytomegalovirus infection. Background on the study: Carrying CMV and the relevant HLA type showed in public TCR beta signatures. Study-wide results and caveats: Frequencies of public TCR beta families were cumulated, and this identified carriers of CMV plus the relevant HLA. Within the response measured ex vivo, HLA-C-restricted CMV-specific TCR beta clonotypes were dominant.

The V and J genes are TRBV27 and TRBJ1-1, with TRBD1 matching over 9 bases. The sample taken for sequencing was CD8+ T cells from PBMCs. The TCR sequence derives from a human donor in good health (CMV status not recorded). Some clones in this sample may be carry-over from other donors' samples. The CDR3 DNA is TGTGCCAGCAGTCTCACAGGGGGCGGGGGACTGAACACTGAAGCTTTCTTT. It codes for CASSLTGGGGLNTEAFF.